These T cell receptor beta chains were read from a single sample in a study of graft-versus-host responses after intestinal transplantation. Assay: immunoSEQ multiplex PCR; the TCRdb copy retains only in-frame clones and omits some. The data show some 22,000 clones, around two fifths seen once. This sample comprised alloreactive CD8+ T cells from a mixed lymphocyte reaction culture, obtained before intestinal transplant. These TCRs come from a human patient who received an intestinal transplant. CDR3s include the opening cysteine and the closing phenylalanine or tryptophan. D genes are given only for firm matches. Clone size appears in some rows only: once, few, many, or a class for an expanded clone.

-	few	TRBV5-1	TRBJ1-1	CASSLEGLSWLAFF	TGCGCCAGCAGCTTGGAGGGGTTAAGTTGGTTAGCTTTCTTT
-	-	TRBV10-3	TRBJ2-3	CAVGSNTDTQYF	TGTGCCGTCGGGAGCAACACAGATACGCAGTATTTT
TRBD1	-	TRBV5-1	TRBJ2-7	CASSLAQTDRAYEQYF	TGCGCCAGCAGCTTGGCCCAGACCGACAGGGCCTACGAGCAGTACTTC
TRBD1	few	TRBV7-9	TRBJ2-5	CASSPIQGPQETQYF	TGTGCCAGCAGCCCCATACAGGGGCCCCAAGAGACCCAGTACTTC
TRBD2	-	TRBV6-6	TRBJ2-3	CASSSVGLAGTDTQYF	TGTGCCAGCAGTTCCGTCGGACTAGCGGGCACAGATACGCAGTATTTT
-	-	TRBV9	TRBJ2-5	CASSVGPLTGKETQYF	TGTGCCAGCAGCGTAGGCCCACTCACAGGGAAGGAGACCCAGTACTTC
-	-	TRBV5-1	TRBJ2-5	CASSLGGLQETQYF	TGCGCCAGCAGCTTGGGAGGGCTCCAAGAGACCCAGTACTTC
TRBD2	few	TRBV30	TRBJ2-1	CAWSDLAGGLNYNEQFF	TGTGCCTGGAGTGACTTAGCGGGAGGGCTTAACTACAATGAGCAGTTCTTC
TRBD1	-	TRBV27	TRBJ2-7	CASRPGGGYEQYF	TGTGCCAGCAGGCCAGGGGGCGGCTACGAGCAGTACTTC
TRBD1	-	TRBV7-9	TRBJ2-7	CASSLGTGVYEQYF	TGTGCCAGCAGCTTAGGGACAGGGGTCTACGAGCAGTACTTC
-	-	TRBV25-1	TRBJ2-5	CASSDYQETQYF	TGTGCCAGCAGTGACTACCAAGAGACCCAGTACTTC
-	few	TRBV27	TRBJ2-3	CASSLDTITDTQYF	TGTGCCAGCAGTTTGGACACCATCACAGATACGCAGTATTTT
-	medium-sized	TRBV7-8	TRBJ2-6	CASSLSPQLSGANVLTF	TGTGCCAGCAGCTTATCCCCTCAACTGTCTGGGGCCAACGTCCTGACTTTC
-	-	TRBV10-2	TRBJ2-7	CASSESGDEQYF	TGCGCCAGCAGTGAATCAGGGGACGAGCAGTACTTC
-	-	TRBV6-6	TRBJ2-1	CASRGVGTGQFF	TGTGCCAGCAGGGGGGTAGGGACTGGGCAGTTCTTC
-	medium-sized	TRBV5-1	TRBJ2-1	CASSLWNEQFF	TGCGCCAGCAGCCTCTGGAATGAGCAGTTCTTC
-	-	TRBV9	TRBJ2-1	CASSVEASSHEQFF	TGTGCCAGCAGCGTAGAGGCTAGCTCGCATGAGCAGTTCTTC
TRBD2	-	TRBV5-1	TRBJ2-7	CASSLEGTSNREQYF	TGCGCCAGCAGCTTGGAAGGGACTAGCAATCGGGAGCAGTACTTC
-	medium-sized	TRBV5-6	TRBJ2-1	CASSLGGDSYNEQFF	TGTGCCAGCAGCTTAGGGGGAGACTCCTACAATGAGCAGTTCTTC
TRBD1	-	TRBV7-9	TRBJ2-1	CASSLDRGSYNEQFF	TGTGCCAGCAGCTTAGACAGGGGGTCCTACAATGAGCAGTTCTTC
-	-	TRBV5-6	TRBJ2-5	CASSFGLFKETQYF	TGTGCCAGCAGCTTCGGACTTTTCAAAGAGACCCAGTACTTC
TRBD1	-	TRBV15	TRBJ1-1	CATSRDRGLNTEAFF	TGTGCCACCAGCCGAGACAGGGGCCTGAACACTGAAGCTTTCTTT
TRBD2	-	TRBV7-8	TRBJ2-1	CASSLIVAVLVLAGGVNEQFF	TGTGCCAGCAGCTTAATAGTTGCGGTGCTGGTACTAGCGGGAGGGGTAAATGAGCAGTTCTTC
-	-	TRBV5-6	TRBJ1-2	CASSQRTAAYGYTF	TGTGCCAGCAGCCAACGGACGGCGGCGTATGGCTACACCTTC
TRBD2	few	TRBV6-1	TRBJ2-1	CASTPGLAPYNEQFF	TGTGCCAGCACCCCGGGACTAGCGCCTTACAATGAGCAGTTCTTC
TRBD2	-	TRBV5-4	TRBJ2-5	CASSRGLATQGETQYF	TGTGCCAGCAGCAGGGGACTAGCGACCCAGGGGGAGACCCAGTACTTC
-	few	TRBV5-6	TRBJ2-3	CASSMTAWAQYF	TGTGCCAGCAGCATGACGGCCTGGGCGCAGTATTTT
-	few	TRBV7-9	TRBJ1-1	CASSLTGVNTEAFF	TGTGCCAGCAGCTTGACAGGTGTTAACACTGAAGCTTTCTTT
TRBD2	-	TRBV19	TRBJ2-3	CASSLRPKTSGRTDTQYF	TGTGCCAGTAGTCTCAGGCCCAAGACTAGCGGGAGAACAGATACGCAGTATTTT
TRBD2	-	TRBV5-4	TRBJ2-2	CASSLPGLAGNIAGELFF	TGTGCCAGCAGCCTCCCAGGACTAGCGGGAAATATCGCCGGGGAGCTGTTTTTT
-	medium-sized	TRBV5-6	TRBJ2-7	CASSFTGYEQYF	TGTGCCAGCAGCTTTACCGGATACGAGCAGTACTTC
TRBD1	-	TRBV4-1	TRBJ1-1	CASSQIGTANTEAFF	TGCGCCAGCAGCCAGATCGGGACAGCGAACACTGAAGCTTTCTTT
-	few	TRBV18	TRBJ1-4	CASSLTAGLDEKLFF	TGTGCCAGCTCACTGACTGCAGGGCTTGATGAAAAACTGTTTTTT
TRBD1	medium-sized	TRBV7-3	TRBJ1-2	CASSLRGGQGPGGYTF	TGTGCCAGCAGCTTACGGGGGGGACAGGGGCCGGGTGGCTACACCTTC